The sequence of this TCR beta chain was determined in a study of cytotoxic CD8 clonotypes in ibrutinib-treated CLL. The overall study: Partial responses totalled about 25 and complete responses 2; after median roughly 70 months, roughly 14 remained remitted and approximately twelve progressed. Samples showed on average roughly 250,000 productive templates and 94,082 productive rearrangements.

Libraries were prepared by immunoSEQ multiplex PCR; TCRdb keeps only in-frame clonotypes and omits some of them. The repertoire holds about 72,000 clones, 80% seen once, with roughly 7.5% in the top ten. Study-wide results and limits: Public clonotypes were seen rarely and were contracted or stable on treatment. At progression, clonality fell back toward baseline after rising at ibrutinib response.

This CDR3 is built from 14 residues. Note on this clone: As yet, its antigen is unknown.

The TCR was taken from a human donor with chronic lymphocytic leukemia. The chain recombines TRBV1 with TRBJ2-7; the tabulated D call, TRBD2, remains unverified against the DNA. TRBV1 is a pseudogene locus. Sequences were derived from PBMCs, sampled at disease progression, from a patient treated with ibrutinib. CDR3 nucleotides: TGCACCAGCAATATAGCGGGGGACATCTACGAGCAGTACTTC. It specifies CTSNIAGDIYEQYF.